These T cell receptor beta chains were read from a single sample in a study of monozygotic twins with inflammatory bowel disease. TCRdb reworked the 5' RACE reads into one entry per CDR3 protein, no DNA. With 350,000 to 400,000 distinct CDR3 sequences in the sample, the ten largest clones hold 2.5% to 3%. Sequenced material: blood. The receptors stem from a human donor with ulcerative colitis or Crohn's disease, or a healthy co-twin of an affected twin (not recorded which). Both conserved end residues are part of each CDR3.

v_call	j_call	cdr3_aa
TRBV5-1	TRBJ2-2	CASSLTSGGQTNTGELFF
TRBV3-1	TRBJ2-1	CASSQGRRGAYNEQFF
TRBV27	TRBJ2-7	CASSFVQGAEDEQYF
TRBV18	TRBJ2-7	CASSPPGTGGSYEQYF
TRBV5-1	TRBJ2-2	CASSRTGATTGELFF
TRBV7-2	TRBJ2-5	CASSFLTSTETQYF
TRBV12-3/TRBV12-4	TRBJ1-4	CASSPGPFLMGKLFF
TRBV18	TRBJ1-1	CASSPNGMRGEAFF
TRBV6-2/TRBV6-3	TRBJ1-6	CFSRPVWSSYNSPLHF
TRBV5-6	TRBJ2-2	CASSLKGRVTGELFF
TRBV20-1	TRBJ1-2	CSAGAGGQGGGYTF
TRBV5-1	TRBJ1-6	CASSLRQGESPLHF
TRBV27	TRBJ2-3	CASSSRRLGLRTDTQYF
TRBV5-6	TRBJ2-1	CASSQIKGSGFYNEQFF
TRBV7-9	TRBJ1-1	CASSWDRGNTEAFF
TRBV12-3/TRBV12-4	TRBJ2-5	CASSPWDNSQETQYF
TRBV9	TRBJ1-5	CASSVAAGSGQPQHF
TRBV19	TRBJ2-1	CASSIAPGLEIYNEQFF
TRBV12-3/TRBV12-4	TRBJ1-5	CASSLGPPYSNQPQHF
TRBV24-1	TRBJ2-1	CATSAGIGIGQGARNEQFF
TRBV11-2	TRBJ2-1	CASSLPAFGRDISFEQFF
TRBV7-2	TRBJ1-3	CASSLGDSSGNTIYF
TRBV6-1	TRBJ1-3	CASNEVGGSAGNTIYF
TRBV3-1	TRBJ1-3	CASSQDSPGPYSGNTIYF
TRBV6-2/TRBV6-3	TRBJ2-1	CASSYSRDTSYNEQFF
TRBV6-5	TRBJ2-1	CASSPTSYNEQFF
TRBV11-2	TRBJ1-6	CASSLHFPGRNYNSPLHF
TRBV5-4	TRBJ2-2	CASSSERGGTTGELFF